A selection of T cell receptor beta chains follows, all from one sample in a study of cytomegalovirus exposure and HLA in healthy donors. The repertoire was sequenced with immunoSEQ multiplex PCR; TCRdb's copy has only in-frame clones and lacks some. The repertoire table contains about 58,000 clones. Material: PBMCs. All receptors derive from a woman aged 18-29 years in good health and CMV-seronegative. CDR3s include the opening cysteine and the closing phenylalanine or tryptophan. The D gene is left open where the match is weak.

v_gene,d_gene,j_gene,CDR3nt,CDR3aa
TRBV27,NA,TRBJ1-5,TGTGCCAGCAGTTTCTATAGCAATCAGCCCCAGCATTTT,CASSFYSNQPQHF
TRBV2,NA,TRBJ1-2,TGTGCCAGCAGGGCTAAGACAACAAAATTC,CASRAKTTKF
TRBV7-9,TRBD1,TRBJ2-7,TGTGCCAGCAGCTTAGGGGGGACAGTTTCCACCTACGAGCAGTACTTC,CASSLGGTVSTYEQYF
TRBV10-3,NA,TRBJ1-1,TGTGCCATCGGGAGAGGGAACACTGAAGCTTTCTTT,CAIGRGNTEAFF
TRBV5-4,NA,TRBJ2-3,TGTGCCAGCAGCGCAGGCAAAAGCACAGATACGCAGTATTTT,CASSAGKSTDTQYF
TRBV20-1,NA,TRBJ2-7,TGCAGTGTCTGGAGCCCTTACGAGCAGTACTTC,CSVWSPYEQYF
TRBV4-1,TRBD2,TRBJ2-7,TGCGCCAGCAGCCAAGGTAGCGGGGCAGCCTACGAGCAGTACTTC,CASSQGSGAAYEQYF
TRBV10-2,TRBD2,TRBJ2-1,TGCGCCAGCAGTGGGACTAGCGACCTCTACAATGAGCAGTTCTTC,CASSGTSDLYNEQFF
TRBV18,TRBD1,TRBJ1-1,TGTGCCAGCTCACCCGGACAGGGATTCGGGGCTGAAGCTTTCTTT,CASSPGQGFGAEAFF
TRBV15,NA,TRBJ1-5,TGTGCCACCAGCAGAGACGGGTCGGGACAGCCCCAGCATTTT,CATSRDGSGQPQHF
TRBV9,NA,TRBJ2-7,TGTGCCAGCAGCGTAGACGGGAGCTCCTACGAGCAGTACTTC,CASSVDGSSYEQYF
TRBV6-5,TRBD1,TRBJ1-2,TGTGCCAGCAGTTACTCGCGGGCAGGGGGAGGCTACACCTTC,CASSYSRAGGGYTF
TRBV7-2,NA,TRBJ1-1,TGTGCCAGCAGCCTACTCTCGGGAACTGAAGCTTTCTTT,CASSLLSGTEAFF
TRBV7-9,NA,TRBJ1-6,TGTGCCAGCAGCGCCTACCCCTGGGGCAGGGGACGATCACCCCTCCACTTT,CASSAYPWGRGRSPLHF
TRBV13,TRBD1,TRBJ2-2,TGTGCCAGCAGCTCGAGGACAGGCTGGCGCACCGGGGAGCTGTTTTTT,CASSSRTGWRTGELFF
TRBV4-2,NA,TRBJ1-1,TGTGCCAGCAGCCCAATCGTGGGAGGGCGGCACACTGAAGCTTTCTTT,CASSPIVGGRHTEAFF
TRBV28,NA,TRBJ1-2,TGTGCCAGCAGTTTGACAGTGGGGTATGGCTACACCTTC,CASSLTVGYGYTF
TRBV6-5,NA,TRBJ1-2,TGTGCCAGCACCGACCTCACAGGGACCTATGGCTACACCTTC,CASTDLTGTYGYTF
TRBV28,NA,TRBJ1-6,TGTGCCAGCAGTTTAAGACAGCCGTCACCCCTCCACTTT,CASSLRQPSPLHF
TRBV30,TRBD2,TRBJ2-1,TGTGCCTGTAACGGACTAGCAGTCGACAATGAGCAGTTCTTC,CACNGLAVDNEQFF
TRBV2,NA,TRBJ2-1,TGTGCCAGCACCCGGACAGCCGGGTTCTTCTTC,CASTRTAGFFF
TRBV6-5,NA,TRBJ2-7,TGTGCCAGCAGTTACTCCCCAGGTCGACGACGGTTC,CASSYSPGRRRF
TRBV5-1,NA,TRBJ2-7,TGCGCCAGCAGCAGGTTGGAAGGGGGATTTACCTACGAGCAGTACTTC,CASSRLEGGFTYEQYF
TRBV7-9,NA,TRBJ2-5,TGTGCCAGCAGCCCCCCCGCCCCCAGACAAGAGACCCAGTACTTC,CASSPPAPRQETQYF
TRBV9,NA,TRBJ2-7,TGTGCCAGCAGCCGGACAGCCTCCTCCTACGAGCAGTACTTC,CASSRTASSYEQYF
TRBV6-4,NA,TRBJ1-1,TGTGCCAGCAGTGGGAGGGTAGGCAGGGTTGGATTGAACACTGAAGCTTTCTTT,CASSGRVGRVGLNTEAFF
TRBV6-1,NA,TRBJ2-5,TGTGCCAGCACTCCAAGAAGGGGCCAAGAGACCCAGTACTTC,CASTPRRGQETQYF
TRBV30,TRBD1,TRBJ2-5,TGTGCCTGGAGTGCGTTGACAGGGTTGCGAGAGACCCAGTACTTC,CAWSALTGLRETQYF
TRBV4-1,TRBD2,TRBJ2-1,TGCGCCAGCAGCCAAGCGAGACTAGCGCTCAATGAGCAGTTCTTC,CASSQARLALNEQFF
TRBV30,NA,TRBJ2-7,TGTGCCTGGAGTGCCGGTGCTTACGAGCAGTACTTC,CAWSAGAYEQYF
TRBV5-6,TRBD2,TRBJ2-7,TGTGCCAGCAGCACCGGGGGGAAGGGGGAGCAGTACTTC,CASSTGGKGEQYF
TRBV6-1,NA,TRBJ2-7,TGTGCCAGCAGAGCAGGTTCCGAGCAGTACTTC,CASRAGSEQYF
TRBV4-2,TRBD2,TRBJ2-3,TGTGCCAGCAGCCCGGGGGGGTTCGGCACAGATACGCAGTATTTT,CASSPGGFGTDTQYF
TRBV18,TRBD1,TRBJ2-7,TGTGCCAGCTCCCGTGGGACAGACTACGAGCAGTACTTC,CASSRGTDYEQYF
TRBV5-1,NA,TRBJ1-1,TGCGCCAGCAGCCTTGGGGGGTGGACTGAAGCTTTCTTT,CASSLGGWTEAFF
TRBV6-5,NA,TRBJ2-7,TGTGCCAGCAGTTATGGTGGGACTGAAAGCTACGAGCAGTACTTC,CASSYGGTESYEQYF
TRBV30,NA,TRBJ1-1,TGTGCCTGGACCCCCGGGGGGGCCGGAGCTTTCTTT,CAWTPGGAGAFF
TRBV30,NA,TRBJ1-1,TGTGCCTGGAGCGGGGGAGGCCTTGAAGCTTTCTTT,CAWSGGGLEAFF
TRBV29-1,NA,TRBJ2-7,TGCAGCGCTAGTTGGGTCTCCTACGAGCAGTACTTC,CSASWVSYEQYF
TRBV6-5,TRBD1,TRBJ1-5,TGTGCCAGCAGGAACAGGGGGGGGAATCAGCCCCAGCATTTT,CASRNRGGNQPQHF